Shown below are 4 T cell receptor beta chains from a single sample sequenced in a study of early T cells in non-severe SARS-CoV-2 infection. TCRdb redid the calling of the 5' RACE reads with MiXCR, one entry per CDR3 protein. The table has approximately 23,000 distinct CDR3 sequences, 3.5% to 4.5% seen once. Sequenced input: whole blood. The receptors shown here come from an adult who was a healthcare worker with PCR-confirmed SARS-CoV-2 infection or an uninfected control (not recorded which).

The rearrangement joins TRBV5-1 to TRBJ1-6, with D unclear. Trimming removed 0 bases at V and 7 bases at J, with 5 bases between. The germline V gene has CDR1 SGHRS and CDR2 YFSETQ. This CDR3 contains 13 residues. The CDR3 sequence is CASSLGYNSPLHF. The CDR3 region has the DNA TGCGCCAGCAGCTTGGGATACAATTCACCCCTCCACTTT.

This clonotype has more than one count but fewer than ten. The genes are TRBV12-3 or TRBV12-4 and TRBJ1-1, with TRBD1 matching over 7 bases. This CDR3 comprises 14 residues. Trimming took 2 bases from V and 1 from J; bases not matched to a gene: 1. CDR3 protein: CASSLSGGNTEAFF. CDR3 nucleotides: TGTGCCAGCAGTTTATCAGGGGGGAACACTGAAGCTTTCTTT.

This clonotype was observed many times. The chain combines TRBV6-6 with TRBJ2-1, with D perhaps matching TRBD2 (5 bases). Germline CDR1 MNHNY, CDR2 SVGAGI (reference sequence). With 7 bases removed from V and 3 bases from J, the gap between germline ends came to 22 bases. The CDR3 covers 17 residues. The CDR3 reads CASTPLEGVQFYNEQFF. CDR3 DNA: TGTGCCAGCACCCCCCTCGAGGGCGTTCAATTCTACAATGAGCAGTTCTTC.

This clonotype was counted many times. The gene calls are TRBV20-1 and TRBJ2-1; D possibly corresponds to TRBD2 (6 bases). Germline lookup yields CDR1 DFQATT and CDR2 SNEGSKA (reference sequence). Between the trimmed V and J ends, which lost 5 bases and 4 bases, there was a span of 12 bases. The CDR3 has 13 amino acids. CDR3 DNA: TGCAGTGCTCTGGAGGGCCCTTACAATGAGCAGTTCTTC. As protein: CSALEGPYNEQFF.